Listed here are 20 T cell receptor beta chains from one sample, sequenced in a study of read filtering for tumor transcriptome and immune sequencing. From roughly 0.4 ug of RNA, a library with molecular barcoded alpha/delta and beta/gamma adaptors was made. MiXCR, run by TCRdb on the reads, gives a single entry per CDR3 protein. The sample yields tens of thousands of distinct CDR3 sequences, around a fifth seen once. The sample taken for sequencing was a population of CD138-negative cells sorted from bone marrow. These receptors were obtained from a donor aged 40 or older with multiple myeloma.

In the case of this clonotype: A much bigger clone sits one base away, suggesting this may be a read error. Here the CDR3 DNA reads TGCACCAGCAGCTCGGCAGGGACATCAGAAGAGACCCAGTACTTC. It codes for CTSSSAGTSEETQYF. The chain has TRBV5-1 and TRBJ2-5, with D possibly matching TRBD1 (6 bases). The CDR3 sequence is 15 residues long. Germline assignment: CDR1 SGHRS and CDR2 YFSETQ.

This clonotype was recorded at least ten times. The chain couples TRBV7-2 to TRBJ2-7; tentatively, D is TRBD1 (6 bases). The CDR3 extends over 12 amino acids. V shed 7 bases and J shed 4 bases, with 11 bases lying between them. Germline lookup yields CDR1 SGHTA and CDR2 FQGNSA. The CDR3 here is CASTQGGYEQYF. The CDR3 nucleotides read TGTGCCAGCACCCAAGGGGGATACGAGCAGTACTTC.

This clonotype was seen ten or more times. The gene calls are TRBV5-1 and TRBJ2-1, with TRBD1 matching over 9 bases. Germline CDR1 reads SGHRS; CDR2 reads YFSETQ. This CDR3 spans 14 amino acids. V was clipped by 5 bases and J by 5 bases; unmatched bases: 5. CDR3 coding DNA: TGCGCCAGCAGGGTACAGGGGGCGGACAATGAGCAGTTCTTC. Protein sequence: CASRVQGADNEQFF.

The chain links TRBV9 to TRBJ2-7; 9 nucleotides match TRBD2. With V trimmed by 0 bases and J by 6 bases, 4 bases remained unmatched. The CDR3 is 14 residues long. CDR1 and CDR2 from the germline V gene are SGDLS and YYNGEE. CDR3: CASSVVSGGGEQYF. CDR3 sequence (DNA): TGTGCCAGCAGCGTAGTTAGCGGGGGTGGCGAGCAGTACTTC.

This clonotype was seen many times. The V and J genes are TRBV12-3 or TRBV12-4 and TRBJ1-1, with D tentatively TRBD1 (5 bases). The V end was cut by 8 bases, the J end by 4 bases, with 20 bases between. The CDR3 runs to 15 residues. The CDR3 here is CASHPGGNRATEAFF. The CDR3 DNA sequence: TGTGCCAGCCATCCGGGGGGTAATAGAGCCACTGAAGCTTTCTTT.

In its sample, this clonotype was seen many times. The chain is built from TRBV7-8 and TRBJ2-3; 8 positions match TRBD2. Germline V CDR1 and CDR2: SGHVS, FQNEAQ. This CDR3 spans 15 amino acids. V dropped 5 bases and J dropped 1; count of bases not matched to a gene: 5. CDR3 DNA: TGTGCCAGCAGCCCAGCGGGGGCGGGCACAGATACGCAGTATTTT. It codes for CASSPAGAGTDTQYF. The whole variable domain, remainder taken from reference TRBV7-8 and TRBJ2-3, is GAGVSQSPRYKVAKRGQDVALRCDPISGHVSLFWYQQALGQGPEFLTYFQNEAQLDKSGLPSDRFFAERPEGSVSTLKIQRTQQEDSAVYLCASSPAGAGTDTQYFGPGTRLTVL.

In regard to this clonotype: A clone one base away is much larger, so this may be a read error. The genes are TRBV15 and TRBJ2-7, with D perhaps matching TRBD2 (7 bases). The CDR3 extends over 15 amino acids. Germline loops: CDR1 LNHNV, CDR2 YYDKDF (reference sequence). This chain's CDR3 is CSTSREGRGIYEQYF. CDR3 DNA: TGTTCCACCAGCAGAGAGGGGAGGGGGATATACGAGCAGTACTTC.

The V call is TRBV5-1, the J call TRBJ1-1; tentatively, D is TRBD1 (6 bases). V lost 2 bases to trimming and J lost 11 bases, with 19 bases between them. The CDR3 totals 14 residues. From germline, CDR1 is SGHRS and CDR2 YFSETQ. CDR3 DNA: TGCGCCAGCAGCTTTGACGGGGGCCCTAATGAGGCTTTCTTT. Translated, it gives CASSFDGGPNEAFF.

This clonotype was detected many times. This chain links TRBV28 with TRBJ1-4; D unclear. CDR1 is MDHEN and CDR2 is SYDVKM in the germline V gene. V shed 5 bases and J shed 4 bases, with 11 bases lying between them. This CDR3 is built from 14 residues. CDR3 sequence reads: CASSQAVHNEKLFF. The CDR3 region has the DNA TGTGCCAGCAGTCAAGCGGTTCATAATGAAAAACTGTTTTTT.

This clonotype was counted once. The CDR3 DNA reads TGTGCCAGCAGCGCTAGCGGGGCGAGCACAGATACGCAGTATTTT. Encoded protein: CASSASGASTDTQYF. The chain employs TRBV7-9 and TRBJ2-3; TRBD2 aligns across 9 bases. There are 15 residues in the CDR3. The germline CDR1 and CDR2 sequences are SEHNR and FQNEAQ (reference sequence). V trimming: 5 bases; J trimming: 0 bases; junction bases outside the gene matches: 3.

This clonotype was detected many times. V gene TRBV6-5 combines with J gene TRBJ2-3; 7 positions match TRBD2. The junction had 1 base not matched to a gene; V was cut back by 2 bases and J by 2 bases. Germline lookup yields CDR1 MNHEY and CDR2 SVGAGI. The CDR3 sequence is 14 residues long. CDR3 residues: CASSYSGVTDTQYF. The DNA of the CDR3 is TGTGCCAGCAGTTACAGCGGGGTCACAGATACGCAGTATTTT.

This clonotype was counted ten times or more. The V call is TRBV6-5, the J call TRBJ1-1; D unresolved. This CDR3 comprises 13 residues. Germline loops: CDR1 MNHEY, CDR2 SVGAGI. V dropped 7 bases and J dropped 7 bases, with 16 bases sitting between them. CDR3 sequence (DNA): TGTGCCAGCACCAACACGAGGAGGAGTGAAGCTTTCTTT. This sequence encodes CASTNTRRSEAFF.

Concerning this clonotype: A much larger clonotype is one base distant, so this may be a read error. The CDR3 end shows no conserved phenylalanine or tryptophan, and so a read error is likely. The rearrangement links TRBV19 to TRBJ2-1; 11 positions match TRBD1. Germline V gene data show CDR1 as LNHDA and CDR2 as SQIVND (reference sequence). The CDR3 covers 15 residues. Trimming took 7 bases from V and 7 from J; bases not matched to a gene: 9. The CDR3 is CASTRGQGGANEQFS. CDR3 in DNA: TGTGCCAGTACCCGGGGACAGGGGGGAGCAAATGAGCAGTTCTCC.

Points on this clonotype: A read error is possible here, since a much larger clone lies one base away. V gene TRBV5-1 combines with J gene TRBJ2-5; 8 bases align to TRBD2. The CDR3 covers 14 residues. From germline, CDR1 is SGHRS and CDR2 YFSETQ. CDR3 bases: TGCGCCAGCAGCCCGGGGGGGGATAGCAAGACCCGGTACTTC. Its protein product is CASSPGGDSKTRYF.

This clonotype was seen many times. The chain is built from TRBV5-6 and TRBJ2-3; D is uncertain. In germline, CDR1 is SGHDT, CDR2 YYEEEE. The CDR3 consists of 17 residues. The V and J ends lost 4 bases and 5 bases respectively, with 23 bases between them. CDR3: CASSHRRRRTHRDTQYF. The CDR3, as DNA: TGTGCCAGCAGCCACCGGCGGCGGCGCACCCATCGAGATACGCAGTATTTT.

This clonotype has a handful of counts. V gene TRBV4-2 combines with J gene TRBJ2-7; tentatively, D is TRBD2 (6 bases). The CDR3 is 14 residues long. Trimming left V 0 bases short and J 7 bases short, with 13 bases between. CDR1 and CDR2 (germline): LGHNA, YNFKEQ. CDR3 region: CASSQEKAAGEQYF. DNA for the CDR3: TGTGCCAGCAGCCAAGAAAAAGCGGCGGGAGAGCAGTACTTC.

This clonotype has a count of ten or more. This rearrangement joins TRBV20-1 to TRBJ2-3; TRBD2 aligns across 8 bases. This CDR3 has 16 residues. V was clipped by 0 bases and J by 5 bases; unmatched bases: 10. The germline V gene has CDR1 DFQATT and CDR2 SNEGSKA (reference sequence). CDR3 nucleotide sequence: TGCAGTGCTAGAGATCGGCGGGGGGCCCGGGGAGATACGCAGTATTTT. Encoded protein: CSARDRRGARGDTQYF.

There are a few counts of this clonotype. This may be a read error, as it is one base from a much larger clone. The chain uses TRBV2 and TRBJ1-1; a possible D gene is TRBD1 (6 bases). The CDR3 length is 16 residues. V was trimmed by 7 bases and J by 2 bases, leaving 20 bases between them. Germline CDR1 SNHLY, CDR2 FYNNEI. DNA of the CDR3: TGTGCCAGCACCACACGGAGGGGGGCTGTTAACACTGAAGCTTTCTTT. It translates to CASTTRRGAVNTEAFF.

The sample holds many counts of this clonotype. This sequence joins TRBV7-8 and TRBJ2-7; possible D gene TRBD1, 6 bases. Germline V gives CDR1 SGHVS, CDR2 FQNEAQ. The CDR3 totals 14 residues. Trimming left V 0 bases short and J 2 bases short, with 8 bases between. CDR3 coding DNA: TGTGCCAGCAGCTTAGCGCAGGGGCCCTACGAGCAGTACTTC. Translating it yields CASSLAQGPYEQYF.

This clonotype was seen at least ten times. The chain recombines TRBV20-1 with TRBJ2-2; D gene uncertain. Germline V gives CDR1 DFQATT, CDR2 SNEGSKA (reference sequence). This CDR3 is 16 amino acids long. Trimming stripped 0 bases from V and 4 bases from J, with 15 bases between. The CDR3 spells CSARDRFGQSTGELFF. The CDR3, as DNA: TGCAGTGCTAGAGATCGGTTTGGGCAGTCCACCGGGGAGCTGTTTTTT.